This T cell receptor (beta chain) was sequenced for a study of beta chain features in type 1 diabetes. General study results and limits: Within each of all four CD4+ subsets, Type 1 diabetes patients had TCRB CDR3s that were moderately but significantly shorter.

cDNA synthesis used the whole RNA isolate, giving expressed TCRB sequences. This table comes from immunoSEQ multiplex PCR, and its TCRdb copy is limited to in-frame clones, with some not included. The data contain fewer than 300,000 clones, just over 20% of them singletons. Sorted populations all exceeded 98% purity. This clone was seen only a few times. Its antigen remains unidentified. The sequencing sample was made of naive CD4+ T cells from blood. This receptor was taken from a woman aged 40-49 years with type 1 diabetes.

The CDR3 DNA reads as TGTGCCAGCAGCTTGGCCGGACAGCCGCAGTACTTC. Translation gives CASSLAGQPQYF. The rearrangement joins TRBV5-6 to TRBJ2-7; weak D call: TRBD1 (6 bases). Germline assignment: CDR1 SGHDT and CDR2 YYEEEE. The V and J ends lost 0 bases and 9 bases respectively, with 10 bases between them. The CDR3 sequence is 12 residues long.